The 27 T cell receptor beta chains below come from one sample, sequenced in a study of cytomegalovirus exposure and HLA in healthy donors. The PCR contained 60 Vbeta and 13 Jbeta primers. The table came from immunoSEQ multiplex PCR; TCRdb's copy has only in-frame clones and leaves some out. The sample has 150,000 to 200,000 clones; 80% are singletons. Sequenced input: PBMCs. The receptors originated from a boy under 18 in good health and CMV-seronegative.

CDR3 DNA sequence: TGTGCCAGCAGCTATGACCGGGTAATTCGGAACACCGGGGAGCTGTTTTTT. Its protein product is CASSYDRVIRNTGELFF. This sequence joins TRBV5-5 and TRBJ2-2; D remains unclear. Trimming left V 3 bases short and J 1 base short, with 16 bases between. Germline CDR1 reads SGHKS; CDR2 reads YYEKEE (reference sequence). CDR3 size: 17 residues.

This chain links TRBV7-9 with TRBJ1-2; tentative D call: TRBD1 (5 bases). Looked up from germline, CDR1 is SEHNR and CDR2 is FQNEAQ (reference sequence). V was pared by 2 bases and J by 0 bases, with 10 bases between. The CDR3 runs 15 residues. CDR3 residues: CASSLQTATNYGYTF. CDR3 in DNA: TGTGCCAGCAGCTTACAGACAGCTACTAACTATGGCTACACCTTC.

The chain links TRBV5-1 to TRBJ1-1, with 9 bases that match TRBD1. CDR3 length equals 17 residues. Per germline, CDR1 SGHRS and CDR2 YFSETQ. The ends lost 4 bases at V and 1 base at J; junction bases unmatched: 11. The CDR3 DNA follows: TGCGCCAGCAGCCCAAGAGCCGGGACAGGGACGAACACTGAAGCTTTCTTT. Protein sequence: CASSPRAGTGTNTEAFF.

This chain links TRBV29-1 with TRBJ2-5; TRBD1 matches at 8 bases. This CDR3 comprises 14 residues. CDR1 and CDR2 from the germline V gene are SQVTM and ANQGSEA. V was pared by 2 bases and J by 5 bases, with 7 bases of the junction left unmatched. The DNA for the CDR3 is TGCAGCGTTGAACAGGGACAGGCCAAGGAGACCCAGTACTTC. Residues: CSVEQGQAKETQYF. Full variable domain (remainder filled in from reference TRBV29-1 and TRBJ2-5): SAVISQKPSRDICQRGTSLTIQCQVDSQVTMMFWYRQQPGQSLTLIATANQGSEATYESGFVIDKFPISRPNLTFSTLTVSNMSPEDSSIYLCSVEQGQAKETQYFGPGTRLLVL.

V is TRBV27 and J is TRBJ1-2; D may be TRBD1 (6 bases). The CDR3 runs to 16 residues. V was shortened by 5 bases and J by 3 bases, with 19 bases between the two germline ends. Germline CDR1 and CDR2: MNHEY and SMNVEV (reference sequence). CDR3 nucleotide sequence: TGTGCCAGCAGTCCACTCGGACAGTCCGTAGACTATGGCTACACCTTC. It is translated as CASSPLGQSVDYGYTF.

The CDR3 DNA is TGTGCCAGCAGTCCCCTGGACAGGGTGGACACTGAAGCTTTCTTT. Residues: CASSPLDRVDTEAFF. The chain recombines TRBV6-5 with TRBJ1-1, with TRBD1 matching 8 bases. Trimming removed 5 bases from V and 3 bases from J; junction bases left unmatched: 8. The V gene's germline CDR1 is MNHEY and CDR2 SVGAGI. There are 15 residues in the CDR3.

This rearrangement joins TRBV6-1 to TRBJ2-1, with TRBD2 identical over 11 bases. With 7 bases clipped from V and 6 bases from J, the junction kept 5 bases outside the gene matches. CDR1 MNHNS and CDR2 SASEGT come from the germline V gene. This CDR3 contains 14 residues. The CDR3 reads CASIPSGGFNEQFF. The CDR3 DNA is TGTGCCAGCATCCCTAGCGGGGGGTTCAATGAGCAGTTCTTC.

The J gene is TRBJ2-1, the V gene TRBV14, with D perhaps TRBD2 (6 bases). Germline V gives CDR1 SGHDN, CDR2 FVKESK. The CDR3 totals 16 residues. The germline V and J ends were trimmed by 5 bases and 4 bases, with 18 bases remaining between them. The CDR3 sequence is CASSVSGPPRYNEQFF. CDR3 in DNA: TGTGCCAGCAGCGTTAGCGGCCCGCCCCGGTACAATGAGCAGTTCTTC. Drawing the rest from reference TRBV14 and TRBJ2-1, the complete variable domain is EAGVTQFPSHSVIEKGQTVTLRCDPISGHDNLYWYRRVMGKEIKFLLHFVKESKQDESGMPNNRFLAERTGGTYSTLKVQPAELEDSGVYFCASSVSGPPRYNEQFFGPGTRLTVL.

The gene calls are TRBV30 and TRBJ2-5, with D perhaps TRBD1 (6 bases). The CDR3 totals 12 residues. The germline CDR1 and CDR2 sequences are GTSNPN and SVGIG (reference sequence). Trimming removed 2 bases at V and 2 bases at J, with 6 bases between. The DNA for the CDR3 is TGTGCCTGGAGTACAGGGCAAGAGACCCAGTACTTC. Protein product: CAWSTGQETQYF. Based on the CDR3 plus reference TRBV30 and TRBJ2-5, the full variable domain is SQTIHQWPATLVQPVGSPLSLECTVEGTSNPNLYWYRQAAGRGLQLLFYSVGIGQISSEVPQNLSASRPQDRQFILSSKKLLLSDSGFYLCAWSTGQETQYFGPGTRLLVL.

The V call is TRBV5-1, the J call TRBJ2-2, with D perhaps matching TRBD1 (5 bases). V was trimmed by 3 bases and J by 4 bases, leaving 10 bases between them. Germline V gene data show CDR1 as SGHRS and CDR2 as YFSETQ. There are 14 residues in the CDR3. The CDR3, as DNA: TGCGCCAGCAGCTCGGCAGGGTTCACCGGGGAGCTGTTTTTT. As protein: CASSSAGFTGELFF.

The V call is TRBV19, the J call TRBJ1-5, with 12 bases that match TRBD1. With 3 bases clipped from V and 5 bases from J, the junction kept 2 bases outside the gene matches. The CDR3 has 15 residues. Germline V gene data show CDR1 as LNHDA and CDR2 as SQIVND (reference sequence). CDR3 amino acids: CASSMGQGADQPQHF. The CDR3 region has the DNA TGTGCCAGTAGTATGGGACAGGGGGCTGATCAGCCCCAGCATTTT. Filled out from reference TRBV19 and TRBJ1-5, the complete variable domain reads DGGITQSPKYLFRKEGQNVTLSCEQNLNHDAMYWYRQDPGQGLRLIYYSQIVNDFQKGDIAEGYSVSREKKESFPLTVTSAQKNPTAFYLCASSMGQGADQPQHFGDGTRLSIL.

The chain combines TRBV1 with TRBJ2-7; the table's D call of TRBD1 was not tested on the DNA. TRBV1 represents a pseudogene. This CDR3 has 15 amino acids. As DNA, the CDR3 is TGCACCAGCAGCCAAGATGCGCAGGGCACCTACGAGCAGTACTTC. Its translation: CTSSQDAQGTYEQYF.

The V and J genes are TRBV2 and TRBJ1-2; D remains unclear. CDR1 and CDR2 from the germline V gene are SNHLY and FYNNEI. The ends were cut back, 4 bases at V and 4 bases at J, with 7 bases in the middle. The CDR3 has 12 residues. CDR3 loop: CASSVAGYGYTF. The DNA of the CDR3 is TGTGCCAGCAGTGTGGCAGGCTATGGCTACACCTTC.

The V call is TRBV14, the J call TRBJ1-4; the D is unclear. V was trimmed by 4 bases and J by 3 bases, leaving 9 bases between them. CDR1 SGHDN and CDR2 FVKESK come from the germline V gene. The CDR3 has 14 amino acids. The CDR3 DNA reads as TGTGCCAGCAGCCGTGGGGAGGCTAATGAAAAACTGTTTTTT. Protein sequence: CASSRGEANEKLFF.

The chain has TRBV5-6 and TRBJ1-1; 7 nucleotides line up with TRBD1. From germline, CDR1 is SGHDT and CDR2 YYEEEE. This CDR3 has 16 amino acids. V was clipped by 3 bases and J by 0 bases; unmatched bases: 8. The CDR3 sequence: CASSSRTGGMNTEAFF. DNA for the CDR3: TGTGCCAGCAGCTCTCGGACAGGAGGGATGAACACTGAAGCTTTCTTT. Looking up the rest from reference TRBV5-6 and TRBJ1-1 gives the full variable domain: DAGVTQSPTHLIKTRGQQVTLRCSPKSGHDTVSWYQQALGQGPQFIFQYYEEEERQRGNFPDRFSGHQFPNYSSELNVNALLLGDSALYLCASSSRTGGMNTEAFFGQGTRLTVV.

This chain connects TRBV27 to TRBJ1-1; D is possibly TRBD1 (5 bases). Trimming pared 1 base from V and 4 bases from J, leaving 13 bases between. CDR3 size: 15 residues. Germline loops: CDR1 MNHEY, CDR2 SMNVEV (reference sequence). CDR3 bases: TGTGCCAGCAGTTTATTGGTCAGGGTGGGCACTGAAGCTTTCTTT. Translating gives CASSLLVRVGTEAFF.

The chain joins TRBV13 to TRBJ2-7, with TRBD1 matching 9 bases. Germline assignment: CDR1 PRHDT and CDR2 FYEKMQ (reference sequence). The CDR3 spans 13 residues. V trimming: 5 bases; J trimming: 6 bases; junction bases outside the gene matches: 5. The CDR3 coding sequence is TGTGCCAGCAGCCTGACAGGGGGTCTCGAGCAGTACTTC. Protein sequence: CASSLTGGLEQYF.

This rearrangement joins TRBV4-2 to TRBJ2-3, with D perhaps TRBD2 (6 bases). Between the trimmed V and J ends, which lost 4 bases and 0 bases, there was a span of 11 bases. CDR3 length: 15 amino acids. From germline, CDR1 is LGHNA and CDR2 YNFKEQ. The CDR3 region is CASSRTGTSTDTQYF. As DNA, the CDR3 is TGTGCCAGCAGCCGCACCGGGACTAGCACAGATACGCAGTATTTT.

The rearrangement uses TRBV4-1 and TRBJ1-2; 8 bases match TRBD1. V was clipped by 1 base and J by 11 bases; unmatched bases: 9. This CDR3 is built from 14 residues. CDR1 and CDR2 (germline): MGHRA, YSYEKL. CDR3 sequence (DNA): TGCGCCAGCAGCCAAGTTGGACAGGGCCCACGATACACCTTC. It translates to CASSQVGQGPRYTF.

The rearrangement uses TRBV6-1 and TRBJ1-3, with D possibly matching TRBD1 (6 bases). CDR3 size: 15 residues. Trimming stripped 1 base from V and 0 bases from J, with 7 bases between. CDR1 and CDR2 from the germline V gene are MNHNS and SASEGT. CDR3 loop: CASSEGQVSGNTIYF. In DNA form, the CDR3 reads TGTGCCAGCAGTGAAGGACAGGTCTCTGGAAACACCATATATTTT.

Remarks on this clone: The germline gene is not matched at one end of the junction; a read error may be the cause. The rearrangement uses TRBV7-9 and TRBJ1-4; D remains ambiguous. Germline values: CDR1 SEHNR, CDR2 FQNEAQ (reference sequence). This CDR3 is 17 amino acids long. CDR3 DNA: TGTTCCAGCAGCCGCGGCCGCAGAACCACAACTAATGAAAAACTGTTTTTT. Amino acid sequence: CSSSRGRRTTTNEKLFF.

This chain uses TRBV19 with TRBJ1-5; 7 bases agree with TRBD1. This CDR3 contains 14 residues. The V gene's germline CDR1 is LNHDA and CDR2 SQIVND (reference sequence). V lost 3 bases and J lost 6; bases outside the gene matches: 5. In DNA form, the CDR3 reads TGTGCCAGTAGTATGACAGGGATGCGTCAGCCCCAGCATTTT. This gives the protein CASSMTGMRQPQHF.

This rearrangement joins TRBV6-5 to TRBJ2-7; tentative D call: TRBD1 (5 bases). CDR3 length equals 12 residues. V was shortened by 5 bases and J by 4 bases, with 9 bases between the two germline ends. Germline V lookup: CDR1 MNHEY, CDR2 SVGAGI. CDR3: CASSTQGYEQYF. Written as DNA, the CDR3 is TGTGCCAGCAGTACCCAGGGATACGAGCAGTACTTC.

This clone was counted a few times. The rearrangement uses TRBV7-8 and TRBJ2-5, with 11 positions matching TRBD2. V was clipped by 4 bases and J by 5 bases; unmatched bases: 9. The CDR3 is made up of 16 amino acids. Germline V gene sequence: CDR1 SGHVS, CDR2 FQNEAQ. This chain's CDR3 is CASSSGLAGRVETQYF. CDR3 nucleotides: TGTGCCAGCAGCTCTGGACTAGCGGGCCGTGTGGAGACCCAGTACTTC.

The chain carries TRBV5-4 and TRBJ2-7; D unclear. Trimming left V 2 bases short and J 2 bases short, with 11 bases between. Per germline, CDR1 SGHNT and CDR2 YYREEE (reference sequence). The CDR3 sequence is 14 residues long. CDR3 in amino acids: CASSLSQTPYEQYF. CDR3 nucleotide sequence: TGTGCCAGCAGCTTATCCCAGACTCCCTACGAGCAGTACTTC.

This chain uses TRBV12-5 with TRBJ2-7; TRBD2 agrees at 7 bases. CDR1 is LGHNT and CDR2 is FRNRAP in the germline V gene. With V trimmed by 6 bases and J by 5 bases, 16 bases remained unmatched. CDR3 length equals 16 residues. In DNA, the CDR3 is TGTGCTAGTGGCCTGTCCGGGGGAGGGCCTAAGAACGAGCAGTACTTC. It encodes CASGLSGGGPKNEQYF.

The genes are TRBV11-3 and TRBJ2-7; weak D call: TRBD2 (6 bases). The CDR3 is 18 residues long. Trimming removed 2 bases at V and 5 bases at J, with 25 bases between. Germline V gives CDR1 SGHNT, CDR2 YENEEA. The CDR3, as DNA: TGTGCCAGCAGCTTATGGGGCATTTCCGAGACTAGACCCCACGAGCAGTACTTC. This translates into CASSLWGISETRPHEQYF.